The present TCR beta chain was sequenced within a study of T cell repertoires in cytomegalovirus infection. As for the study in general: Recently identified HLA-C-restricted and well-studied HLA-B-restricted CMV epitopes were used. Both CMV infection and a matching HLA type were indicated by public TCR beta signatures. The study, taken as a whole, reports: The ex vivo response was dominated by HLA-C-restricted CMV-specific TCR beta clonotypes. The cumulative frequency of public TCR beta families distinguished individuals who carried CMV together with the relevant HLA.

As concerns this clonotype: Its antigen is currently unknown.

TCRdb re-analysed the reads in MiXCR, keeping a single row per CDR3 protein. Of roughly 51,000 distinct CDR3 sequences in the sample, around 18% were seen once. CDR1 and CDR2 (germline): SGHVS, FQNEAQ. Trimming removed 2 bases from V and 7 bases from J; junction bases left unmatched: 7. CDR3 length: 14 residues. The chain employs TRBV7-8 and TRBJ1-2; TRBD1 aligns across 7 bases. The sequencing here drew on CD8+ T cells from cultured PBMCs, taken from culture after CMV antigen stimulation. The TCR was taken from a human donor in good health (CMV status not recorded). Some clones in this sample may be carry-over from other donors' samples. DNA for the CDR3: TGTGCCAGCAGCTTAACCAGGACAGGCCGTGGCTACACCTTC. Translating gives CASSLTRTGRGYTF. The full variable domain, with the rest looked up from reference TRBV7-8 and TRBJ1-2, is GAGVSQSPRYKVAKRGQDVALRCDPISGHVSLFWYQQALGQGPEFLTYFQNEAQLDKSGLPSDRFFAERPEGSVSTLKIQRTQQEDSAVYLCASSLTRTGRGYTFGSGTRLTVV.